This T cell receptor (beta chain) was sequenced during a study of T-cell memory formation after mild COVID-19. Study conclusions and caveats: Some SARS-CoV-2-responding clones were already detected in memory before infection. In second-wave clones peaking day 37, SARS-CoV-2 specificity remained unconfirmed.

MiXCR, applied by TCRdb to the 5' RACE reads, yields one record per CDR3 protein. This sample has 390,000 or so distinct CDR3 sequences; roughly 15% occur once, and the top ten carry 20% to 25%. This clonotype appeared a few times. What it binds is unknown. CDR1 and CDR2 (germline): SGHRS, YFSETQ. The CDR3 covers 18 residues. Losses at the gene ends were 0 bases for V and 2 bases for J; bases not matched to a gene: 10. Sequenced input: PBMCs or a T cell subset sorted from them (not recorded which). The rearrangement links TRBV5-1 to TRBJ1-2; 10 nucleotides agree with TRBD1. The TCR comes from a man aged 18 to 35 who had mild COVID-19 (a few samples of this study predate the infection). Cell type and time point are not known. The CDR3 here is CASSLAATGGPFNYGYTF. The CDR3, as DNA: TGCGCCAGCAGCTTGGCGGCGACAGGGGGCCCTTTCAACTATGGCTACACCTTC.